This TCR beta chain originates from a study of chemoradiotherapy in HPV16-positive cancers. Study-wide background: Candidate HPV-specific T-cell clones and common TCR motifs came from functional assays in a couple of HPV16-positive patients. General study points: Better recurrence-free survival went with HPV-responsive T-cell expansion in HPV16-positive patients.

In this sample, this clone turned up once. No antigen is known for it. Only in-frame clones appear in the TCRdb table, and some are missing; sequencing was by immunoSEQ multiplex PCR. The sample shows more than 25,000 clones, 93% of them seen only once. The TCR comes from a human donor with HPV-associated anogenital cancer. The specimen comprised blood, sampled from a patient who underwent chemoradiotherapy.

CDR3: CASSDGTYEQYF. In DNA, the CDR3 is TGTGCCAGCAGCGACGGGACCTACGAGCAGTACTTC. The V call is TRBV5-4, the J call TRBJ2-7; perhaps TRBD2 as D (5 bases). V was shortened by 4 bases and J by 2 bases, with 7 bases between the two germline ends. Looked up from germline, CDR1 is SGHNT and CDR2 is YYREEE (reference sequence). The CDR3 contains 12 residues.